Following are 4 T cell receptor beta chains from one sample sequenced in a study of blood T cell repertoires in COVID-19. Here immunoSEQ multiplex PCR was the method, and the copy in TCRdb shows in-frame clones only, minus some. The table shows more than 200,000 clones, with 65% to 90% occurring only once. Sequencing was done on a sample of peripheral blood. The receptors were sampled from a woman aged 80 or older with active or convalescent COVID-19.

The chain combines TRBV10-3 with TRBJ1-3; 7 positions agree with TRBD1. CDR1 and CDR2 from the germline V gene are ENHRY and SYGVKD. V was clipped by 11 bases and J by 3 bases; unmatched bases: 10. This CDR3 contains 14 residues. This CDR3 reads CAAGTVGIGNTIYF. The DNA for the CDR3 is TGTGCCGCCGGGACAGTTGGAATTGGAAACACCATATATTTT.

CDR3 in amino acids: CASSRASGSANYEQFF. CDR3 nucleotide sequence: TGTGCCAGCAGCCGCGCTAGCGGGAGCGCTAATTATGAGCAGTTCTTC. The rearrangement joins TRBV7-2 to TRBJ2-1; 10 bases align to TRBD2. V was clipped by 5 bases and J by 8 bases; unmatched bases: 12. In germline, CDR1 is SGHTA, CDR2 FQGNSA. The CDR3 is 16 residues long.

This clone was detected only once. The chain recombines TRBV10-3 with TRBJ2-3; D tentatively reads TRBD1 or TRBD2 (5 bases each). CDR3 size: 14 residues. Per the germline V gene, CDR1 is ENHRY and CDR2 is SYGVKD. Deletions cut 6 bases from V and 1 base from J, with 11 bases between. CDR3 amino acids: CAIREARGTDTQYF. CDR3 in DNA: TGTGCCATCAGGGAGGCCAGGGGCACAGATACGCAGTATTTT.

This clone occurred a few times. The chain joins TRBV7-9 to TRBJ1-6; 9 nucleotides match TRBD1. CDR1 is SEHNR, CDR2 FQNEAQ, per germline (reference sequence). Trimming took 1 base from V and 10 from J; bases not matched to a gene: 2. This CDR3 spans 14 amino acids. CDR3: CASSLGTGVSPLHF. As DNA, the CDR3 is TGTGCCAGCAGCTTAGGGACAGGGGTGTCACCCCTCCACTTT.